The 28 T cell receptor beta chains in this list originate from one sample, sequenced in a study of regulatory T cells in long-lasting Graves disease. This sample's time point: newly diagnosed GD, antithyroid drugs for less than 3 months. Following extraction of RNA from PBMCs, that RNA was used to make the TCR library. Building the TCR beta libraries relied on iRepertoire HTBI primers, and CDR3 regions underwent Arm-PCR. TCRdb re-analysed the multiplex PCR reads in MiXCR, keeping a single row per CDR3 protein. The repertoire holds some 220,000 distinct CDR3 sequences, with around 19% as singletons. These data were also filed under a second study, of T cells in Graves' hyperthyroidism and ophthalmopathy.

Material: peripheral blood mononuclear cells (PBMCs), obtained at new diagnosis, from a patient treated with antithyroid drugs. All receptors derive from a woman in her 30s with Graves disease.

This chain connects TRBV28 to TRBJ2-7, with 7 bases that match TRBD2. The J segment lost 0 bases and the V segment lost 8 bases, leaving 7 bases of the junction unmatched. Per the germline V gene, CDR1 is MDHEN and CDR2 is SYDVKM. This CDR3 contains 14 residues. This chain's CDR3 is CASAETGGSYEQYF. Written as DNA, the CDR3 is TGTGCCAGCGCCGAGACGGGAGGCTCCTACGAGCAGTACTTC. The full variable domain, its missing parts supplied by reference TRBV28 and TRBJ2-7, is DVKVTQSSRYLVKRTGEKVFLECVQDMDHENMFWYRQDPGLGLRLIYFSYDVKMKEKGDIPEGYSVSREKKERFSLILESASTNQTSMYLCASAETGGSYEQYFGPGTRLTVT.

This clonotype was observed many times. The chain recombines TRBV28 with TRBJ1-5; D unresolved. Looked up from germline, CDR1 is MDHEN and CDR2 is SYDVKM. The CDR3 loop spans 14 amino acids. V dropped 6 bases and J dropped 3 bases, with 12 bases sitting between them. In nucleotides, the CDR3 is TGTGCCAGCAGCCCACCGGGGTTCAATCAGCCCCAGCATTTT. Translation gives CASSPPGFNQPQHF.

Regarding this clonotype: A read error may be the cause here, since a much bigger clone is one base away. The chain uses TRBV18 and TRBJ2-5; 9 bases map to TRBD1. The length of the CDR3 is 15 residues. Germline assignment: CDR1 KGHSH and CDR2 LQKENI. Written as DNA, the CDR3 is TGTGCCAGCTCACCGCCGTGGGACAGGGCTGAGACCCTGTACTTC. The encoded protein is CASSPPWDRAETLYF.

The sample holds a few counts of this clonotype. The chain combines TRBV18 with TRBJ1-1; D not resolved. CDR1 and CDR2 (germline): KGHSH, LQKENI. The CDR3 sequence is 19 residues long. V lost 0 bases and J 0 bases, leaving 20 bases between the germline ends. DNA for the CDR3: TGTGCCAGCTCACCACCACCACTAAAAACCCGAACCCTGAACACTGAAGCTTTCTTT. It specifies CASSPPPLKTRTLNTEAFF.

V usage is TRBV7-3 and J usage is TRBJ2-1; TRBD1 matches 12 bases. CDR1 SGHTA and CDR2 FQGTGA come from the germline V gene. Trimming cost V 3 bases and J 7 bases; bases outside gene matches: 4. The CDR3 has 15 residues. CDR3 coding DNA: TGTGCCAGCAGCTTCCGGGACAGGGGGCGAAATGAGCAGTTCTTC. This codes for CASSFRDRGRNEQFF.

This clonotype was observed a few times. The chain carries TRBV7-2 and TRBJ1-1, with D unresolved. Germline CDR1 and CDR2: SGHTA and FQGNSA. Trimming pared 0 bases from V and 4 bases from J, leaving 15 bases between. CDR3 length: 16 residues. CDR3 residues: CASSLAGQLLGTEAFF. The DNA for the CDR3 is TGTGCCAGCAGCTTAGCCGGGCAACTTTTGGGCACTGAAGCTTTCTTT.

The genes are TRBV5-4 and TRBJ1-2, with 10 bases fitting TRBD1. V shed 4 bases, J shed 4 bases, and the junction held 7 bases outside the gene matches. The V gene's germline CDR1 is SGHNT and CDR2 YYREEE (reference sequence). The CDR3 consists of 15 residues. The CDR3 DNA sequence: TGTGCCAGCAGCCTACGGGGGACAGGGGTCTATGGCTACACCTTC. The encoded protein is CASSLRGTGVYGYTF.

CDR3 in amino acids: CASSLGSYQETQYF. The DNA for the CDR3 is TGTGCCAGCAGTTTAGGCTCGTACCAAGAGACCCAGTACTTC. This chain joins TRBV12-3 or TRBV12-4 and TRBJ2-5, with D unresolved. Trimming shortened V by 1 base and J by 0 bases, and 6 bases separated the two germline ends. CDR3 size: 14 residues.

There are many counts of this clonotype. The chain combines TRBV5-1 with TRBJ1-1; D unclear. The length of the CDR3 is 16 residues. The V gene lost 2 bases and the J gene lost 1 base, with 15 bases spanning the gap. Germline V CDR1 and CDR2: SGHRS, YFSETQ. DNA for the CDR3: TGCGCCAGCAGCTTAGCTTCGGTCAGAAAGAACACTGAAGCTTTCTTT. Amino acid sequence: CASSLASVRKNTEAFF.

This clonotype was counted many times. The chain employs TRBV28 and TRBJ2-7; a weak D match, TRBD2 (6 bases). The V end lost 4 bases, the J end lost 0 bases, and 13 bases lay between the germline ends. This CDR3 is built from 15 residues. Germline V gives CDR1 MDHEN, CDR2 SYDVKM. The CDR3 sequence is CASSSPLAPSYEQYF. The CDR3 DNA reads as TGTGCCAGCAGTTCCCCACTAGCCCCCTCCTACGAGCAGTACTTC.

This rearrangement joins TRBV7-6 to TRBJ1-5; no clear D gene. V gave up 2 bases and J gave up 2 bases, with 10 bases separating them. Germline values: CDR1 SGHVS, CDR2 FNYEAQ. The CDR3 runs to 15 residues. CDR3 protein: CASSLSAVGNQPQHF. The DNA of the CDR3 is TGTGCCAGCAGCTTATCAGCCGTTGGCAATCAGCCCCAGCATTTT.

The table lists this clonotype with many counts. The chain recombines TRBV19 with TRBJ1-5; D is perhaps TRBD1 (5 bases). Trimming cost V 3 bases and J 0 bases, with 12 bases left between them. The CDR3 spans 16 residues. Germline V gene sequence: CDR1 LNHDA, CDR2 SQIVND (reference sequence). The CDR3 here is CASSIFTGGSNQPQHF. CDR3 in DNA: TGTGCCAGTAGTATCTTCACGGGGGGTAGCAATCAGCCCCAGCATTTT.

This clonotype was recorded at least ten times. The rearrangement links TRBV7-2 to TRBJ1-2, with TRBD1 matching 7 bases. V was clipped by 5 bases and J by 7 bases; unmatched bases: 10. The CDR3 sequence is 14 residues long. Germline V gene lookup returns CDR1 SGHTA and CDR2 FQGNSA. CDR3 bases: TGTGCCAGCAGCCTGGGAGGGGGCAAGGGTGGCTACACCTTC. Translated: CASSLGGGKGGYTF.

This clonotype was recorded many times. The chain has TRBV12-3 or TRBV12-4 and TRBJ1-6; D not certain. This CDR3 spans 14 amino acids. V was pared by 5 bases and J by 7 bases, with 12 bases between. CDR3 region: CASSEQLGNSPLHF. The CDR3 DNA reads as TGTGCCAGCAGTGAACAGCTTGGGAATTCACCCCTCCACTTT.

This clonotype was detected ten times or more. J is TRBJ1-3 and V is TRBV30; D may be TRBD1 (5 bases). The CDR3 is 15 residues long. Germline values: CDR1 GTSNPN, CDR2 SVGIG (reference sequence). With 8 bases removed from V and 3 bases from J, the gap between germline ends came to 20 bases. The CDR3 bases are TGTGCCCTCGGTGGGGGTGGCTTCGTTGGAAACACCATATATTTT. This encodes CALGGGGFVGNTIYF.

This clonotype showed up many times. V and J are TRBV28 and TRBJ1-6; D not certain. The CDR3 length is 13 residues. The germline V gene encodes CDR1 MDHEN and CDR2 SYDVKM. Trimming took 1 base from V and 11 from J, leaving 9 bases between them. The CDR3 bases are TGTGCCAGCAGTTTATTCCGAAATACACCCCTCCACTTT. Its protein is CASSLFRNTPLHF. Full variable domain (missing parts from reference TRBV28 and TRBJ1-6): DVKVTQSSRYLVKRTGEKVFLECVQDMDHENMFWYRQDPGLGLRLIYFSYDVKMKEKGDIPEGYSVSREKKERFSLILESASTNQTSMYLCASSLFRNTPLHFGNGTRLTVT.

The sample holds many counts of this clonotype. The genes are TRBV19 and TRBJ1-5; the match to TRBD1 covers 7 bases. The CDR3 length is 15 residues. The J segment lost 0 bases and the V segment lost 6 bases, leaving 5 bases of the junction unmatched. In germline, CDR1 is LNHDA, CDR2 SQIVND (reference sequence). DNA of the CDR3: TGTGCCAGTAGGCCGGGACAGCATAGCAATCAGCCCCAGCATTTT. Translation: CASRPGQHSNQPQHF. The variable domain in full, with the rest retrieved from reference TRBV19 and TRBJ1-5, is DGGITQSPKYLFRKEGQNVTLSCEQNLNHDAMYWYRQDPGQGLRLIYYSQIVNDFQKGDIAEGYSVSREKKESFPLTVTSAQKNPTAFYLCASRPGQHSNQPQHFGDGTRLSIL.

There are many counts of this clonotype. The chain has TRBV6-2 or TRBV6-3 and TRBJ1-6; no definite D call. The V gene's germline CDR1 is MNHEY and CDR2 SVGEGT. This CDR3 has 13 residues. Trimming took off 10 bases at V and 5 bases at J, with 12 bases between the two ends. The CDR3, as DNA: TGTGCCACCAAGACAAGCGATAATTCACCCCTCCACTTT. It encodes CATKTSDNSPLHF.

The sample holds a few counts of this clonotype. The V gene is TRBV12-3 or TRBV12-4, the J gene TRBJ1-1; D gene ambiguous. The V gene lost 2 bases and the J gene lost 7 bases, with 8 bases spanning the gap. The CDR3 length is 12 residues. The CDR3 sequence is CASSLWASEAFF. CDR3 nucleotide sequence: TGTGCCAGCAGTTTATGGGCCAGTGAAGCTTTCTTT.

There are a few counts of this clonotype. A clone one base away is much larger, so this may be a read error. This chain uses TRBV12-3 or TRBV12-4 with TRBJ1-5, with 9 bases that match TRBD1. V shed 7 bases, J shed 3 bases, and the junction held 4 bases outside the gene matches. The CDR3 length is 14 residues. The CDR3 region has the DNA TGTGCCAGCAACTGGACAGGGGACAATCAGCCCCAGCATTTT. Protein: CASNWTGDNQPQHF.

The chain employs TRBV11-3 and TRBJ2-1, with 7 bases aligning to TRBD2. The CDR3 extends over 15 amino acids. V trimming: 4 bases; J trimming: 2 bases; junction bases outside the gene matches: 5. Germline V gene lookup returns CDR1 SGHNT and CDR2 YENEEA. The DNA for the CDR3 is TGTGCCAGCAGCTGGACTAGTACTCCCTACAATGAGCAGTTCTTC. This codes for CASSWTSTPYNEQFF.

Concerning this clonotype: This may be a read error: a much more frequent sequence differs by one nucleotide. No conserved phenylalanine or tryptophan ends this CDR3, so it is likely a read error. The chain joins TRBV7-9 to TRBJ2-2, with a tentative D call TRBD2 (5 bases). There are 14 residues in the CDR3. Germline loops: CDR1 SEHNR, CDR2 FQNEAQ (reference sequence). The V gene lost 6 bases and the J gene lost 3 bases, with 11 bases spanning the gap. CDR3 amino acids: CASRPGVHTGELFI. CDR3 nucleotide sequence: TGTGCCAGCAGACCCGGGGTACACACCGGGGAGCTGTTTATT.

This clonotype was recorded many times. The chain recombines TRBV15 with TRBJ1-1, with TRBD1 identical over 9 bases. This CDR3 contains 16 residues. Looked up from germline, CDR1 is LNHNV and CDR2 is YYDKDF (reference sequence). Germline trimming cut 1 base from V and 2 bases from J; bases unmatched to any gene: 5. The CDR3 region has the DNA TGTGCCACCAGCAGAGGAATACAGGGGGCAAACACTGAAGCTTTCTTT. Amino acids: CATSRGIQGANTEAFF.

This clonotype was detected once. The rearrangement links TRBV9 to TRBJ2-5, with 7 bases lining up with TRBD2. This CDR3 is built from 16 residues. CDR1 and CDR2 (germline): SGDLS, YYNGEE. V gave up 2 bases and J gave up 5 bases; unmatched junction bases: 12. DNA of the CDR3: TGTGCCAGCAGCGTTTTTGAGGGAGGGCCGGGGGAGACCCAGTACTTC. This sequence encodes CASSVFEGGPGETQYF. Full variable domain (remainder filled in from reference TRBV9 and TRBJ2-5): DSGVTQTPKHLITATGQRVTLRCSPRSGDLSVYWYQQSLDQGLQFLIQYYNGEERAKGNILERFSAQQFPDLHSELNLSSLELGDSALYFCASSVFEGGPGETQYFGPGTRLLVL.

The V call is TRBV28, the J call TRBJ1-1; the match to TRBD1 covers 7 bases. CDR1 and CDR2 from the germline V gene are MDHEN and SYDVKM. The ends lost 6 bases at V and 9 bases at J; junction bases unmatched: 7. The CDR3 spans 12 residues. The CDR3 spells CASSTGTVKAFF. CDR3 in DNA: TGTGCCAGCAGCACCGGGACAGTTAAAGCTTTCTTT.

Many counts were recorded for this clonotype. The J gene is TRBJ1-3, the V gene TRBV6-1, with TRBD1 matching over 10 bases. Per the germline V gene, CDR1 is MNHNS and CDR2 is SASEGT. The CDR3 spans 18 residues. V shed 8 bases and J 5 bases; nucleotides not matched to a gene: 18. CDR3 DNA sequence: TGTGCCAGCGGGTTACGTAAGACAGGGGGCGATAGGAGAAACACCATATATTTT. Protein product: CASGLRKTGGDRRNTIYF.

This clonotype showed up just a few times. The CDR3 sequence: CASSSPGPNTEAFF. CDR3 bases: TGTGCCAGCTCATCACCGGGGCCGAACACTGAAGCTTTCTTT. V usage is TRBV5-4 and J usage is TRBJ1-1; tentatively, D is TRBD1 (5 bases). V was cut by 7 bases and J by 1 base, with 14 bases left in between. In germline, CDR1 is SGHNT, CDR2 YYREEE (reference sequence). The CDR3 has 14 amino acids.

This clonotype was counted many times. The chain recombines TRBV30 with TRBJ2-7, with TRBD1 identical over 9 bases. V lost 1 base and J lost 2; bases outside the gene matches: 12. Germline V gene lookup returns CDR1 GTSNPN and CDR2 SVGIG (reference sequence). CDR3 length equals 17 residues. The DNA for the CDR3 is TGTGCCTGGAGTGGACAGGACAGGGGTTCCCCCGCCTACGAGCAGTACTTC. Protein sequence: CAWSGQDRGSPAYEQYF.